The clone carrying this TCR beta chain has a count of ten or more. TCRbeta library construction was performed incorporating unique molecular identifiers. One entry per CDR3 protein results from TCRdb running MiXCR on the PCR reads. This sample carries about 640,000 distinct CDR3 sequences, around a sixth of them seen once, and the ten largest clones take approximately 1%. Trimming left V 6 bases short and J 13 bases short, with 19 bases between. The CDR3 sequence is 13 residues long. Per germline, CDR1 DFQATT and CDR2 SNEGSKA (reference sequence). The data are from a study of T-cell reconstitution after alpha-beta-depleted transplantation in children.

This TCR derives from a human donor who donated a stem cell graft to a child with acute myeloid leukemia. This chain uses TRBV20-1 with TRBJ1-6, with D perhaps TRBD1 (5 bases). The sample consisted of PBMCs from the stem cell graft donor, taken from the stem cell graft. In DNA form, the CDR3 reads TGCAGTGCCCAAGGGGCCGCTCGGGATCCCCTCCACTTT. Protein: CSAQGAARDPLHF.